The 2 T cell receptor beta chains reported below all come from one sample, sequenced in a study of blood T cell repertoires in COVID-19. Method: immunoSEQ multiplex PCR; TCRdb's copy keeps in-frame clones and lacks some. The sample carries 130,000 or so clones, roughly 88% recorded once. The sample consisted of peripheral blood. The origin of the receptors is a man aged 50 to 60 with acute or convalescent COVID-19.

J is TRBJ1-2 and V is TRBV4-1, with 9 bases aligning to TRBD1. J lost 4 bases, V lost 2 bases, and 5 bases had no gene match. This CDR3 region has 15 residues. Looked up from germline, CDR1 is MGHRA and CDR2 is YSYEKL. Written as DNA, the CDR3 is TGCGCCAGCAGCCAACGAACAGGGGGCACCTATGGCTACACCTTC. It specifies CASSQRTGGTYGYTF.

The V call is TRBV30, the J call TRBJ1-2; 11 bases align to TRBD1. This CDR3 spans 14 amino acids. V gave up 2 bases and J gave up 7 bases; unmatched junction bases: 6. The V gene's germline CDR1 is GTSNPN and CDR2 SVGIG (reference sequence). The CDR3 DNA sequence: TGTGCCTGGAGTCGGACAGGGGGCGCGTTTGGCTACACCTTC. It yields the protein CAWSRTGGAFGYTF.